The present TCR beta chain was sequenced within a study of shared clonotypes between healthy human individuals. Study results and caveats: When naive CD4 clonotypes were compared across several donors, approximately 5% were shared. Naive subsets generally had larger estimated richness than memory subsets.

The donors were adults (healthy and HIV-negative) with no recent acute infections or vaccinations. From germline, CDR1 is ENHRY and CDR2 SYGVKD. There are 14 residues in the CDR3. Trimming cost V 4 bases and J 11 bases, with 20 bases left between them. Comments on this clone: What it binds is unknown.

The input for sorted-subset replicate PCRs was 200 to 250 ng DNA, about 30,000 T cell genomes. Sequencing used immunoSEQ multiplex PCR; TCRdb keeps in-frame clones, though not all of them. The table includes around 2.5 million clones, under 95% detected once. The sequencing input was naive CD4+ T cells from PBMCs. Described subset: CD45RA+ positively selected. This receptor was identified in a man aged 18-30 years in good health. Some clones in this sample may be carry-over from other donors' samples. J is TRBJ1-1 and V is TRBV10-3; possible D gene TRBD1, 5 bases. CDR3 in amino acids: CAISGERGPISAFF. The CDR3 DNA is TGTGCCATCAGTGGTGAGAGGGGTCCAATCTCCGCTTTCTTT.